The 3 T cell receptor beta chains in this list originate from one sample, sequenced in a study of blood T cell repertoires in COVID-19. The method was immunoSEQ multiplex PCR; TCRdb's version includes in-frame clones alone and lacks a portion of them. The sample lists fewer than 300,000 clones; 86% were seen once. Input material: peripheral blood. These TCRs come from a man aged 35 to 55 who had recovered from COVID-19.

The V call is TRBV5-6, the J call TRBJ2-7; 9 bases align to TRBD2. The germline gives CDR1 SGHDT, CDR2 YYEEEE. Trimming removed 2 bases from V and 4 bases from J; junction bases left unmatched: 4. The length of the CDR3 is 14 residues. CDR3 loop: CASSFGGGAYEQYF. Written as DNA, the CDR3 is TGTGCCAGCAGCTTTGGCGGGGGGGCATACGAGCAGTACTTC.

The genes are TRBV7-6 and TRBJ1-2; no clear D. Germline CDR1 and CDR2: SGHVS and FNYEAQ. The CDR3 totals 14 residues. Trimming removed 4 bases from V and 5 bases from J, with 14 bases in between. The CDR3 DNA reads TGTGCCAGCAGCTCGAGTGTAGTCTTATATGGCTACACCTTC. This codes for CASSSSVVLYGYTF.

This clone was counted between two and nine times. The gene calls are TRBV6-5 and TRBJ1-2; weak D call: TRBD1 (6 bases). The length of the CDR3 is 15 residues. CDR1 and CDR2 (germline): MNHEY, SVGAGI. V was cut by 6 bases and J by 7 bases, with 21 bases left in between. The CDR3, as DNA: TGTGCCAGCAGACCTCGGGACATCTTAGAGAGTGGCTACACCTTC. This encodes CASRPRDILESGYTF.